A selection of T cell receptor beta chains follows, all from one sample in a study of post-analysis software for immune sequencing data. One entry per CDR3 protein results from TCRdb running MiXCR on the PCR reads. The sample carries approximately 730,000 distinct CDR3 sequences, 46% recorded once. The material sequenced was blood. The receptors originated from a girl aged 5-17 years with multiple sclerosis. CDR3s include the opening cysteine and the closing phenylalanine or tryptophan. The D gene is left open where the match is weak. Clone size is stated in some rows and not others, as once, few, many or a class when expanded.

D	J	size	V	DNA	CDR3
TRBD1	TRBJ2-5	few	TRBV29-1	TGCAGCGTTGCTAGGGGGCAAGTACAAGAGACCCAGTACTTC	CSVARGQVQETQYF
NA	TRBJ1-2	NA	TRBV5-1	TGCGCCAGCAGCTCGCCCGGCAGGGGCCCCGAAGGCTACACCTTC	CASSSPGRGPEGYTF
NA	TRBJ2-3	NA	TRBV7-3	TGTGCCAGCAGCTCCGGGAATCCAGATACGCAGTATTTT	CASSSGNPDTQYF
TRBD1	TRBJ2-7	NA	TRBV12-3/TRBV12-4	TGTGCCAGCAGAGAACAGGGGGCTGTGTACGAGCAGTACTTC	CASREQGAVYEQYF
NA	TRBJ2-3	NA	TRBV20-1	TGCAGTGCTAGACTCCCACCCCGAGGAGATACGCAGTATTTT	CSARLPPRGDTQYF
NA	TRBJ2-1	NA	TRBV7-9	TGTGCCAGCACCCTAGGGGGGGCGCGCAATGAGCAGTTCTTC	CASTLGGARNEQFF
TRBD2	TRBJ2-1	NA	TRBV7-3	TGTGCCAGCAGCTTCCTCGCGGGTAGCGGGGGACTATACAATGAGCAGTTCTTC	CASSFLAGSGGLYNEQFF
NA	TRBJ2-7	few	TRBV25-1	TGTGCCAGCAGTGAATCCTCCCAATACGAGCAGTACTTC	CASSESSQYEQYF
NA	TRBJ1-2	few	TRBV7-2	TGTGCCAGCAGCACCCAGGTTCTGTATGGCTACACCTTC	CASSTQVLYGYTF
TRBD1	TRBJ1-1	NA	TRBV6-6	TGTGCCAGCAGCTACCGCCAGGGACAGCCTAGGAGCACTGAAGCTTTCTTT	CASSYRQGQPRSTEAFF
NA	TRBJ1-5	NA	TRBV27	TGTGCCAGCAGTCCCCTAGCGACCGGCCCGGTCCGTTATAGCAATCAGCCCCAGCATTTT	CASSPLATGPVRYSNQPQHF
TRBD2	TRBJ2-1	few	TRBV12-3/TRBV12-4	TGTGCCAGCAGTGGACTAGCGGGCATCATATACAATGAGCAGTTCTTC	CASSGLAGIIYNEQFF
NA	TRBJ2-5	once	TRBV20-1	TGCAGTGCTAGACGTCCACCAGGCGAGACCCAGTACTTC	CSARRPPGETQYF
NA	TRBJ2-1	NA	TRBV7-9	TGTGCCAGCAGCTTAGGGGGCGGCGTCGTGGAGCAGTTCTTC	CASSLGGGVVEQFF
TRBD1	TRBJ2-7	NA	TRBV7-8	TGTGCCAGCAGCACGGACAGGGATTCACCGTTTTCCTACGAGCAGTACTTC	CASSTDRDSPFSYEQYF
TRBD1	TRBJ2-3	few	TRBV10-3	TGTGCCATCAGGGACAGGGGAACGGCAGATACGCAGTATTTT	CAIRDRGTADTQYF
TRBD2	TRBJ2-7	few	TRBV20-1	TGCAGTGCTAGTGGACTAGCGGCTAGGGAGCAGTACTTC	CSASGLAAREQYF
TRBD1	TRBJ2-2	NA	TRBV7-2	TGTGCCAGCAGAGAGGACAGGAGGAACACCGGGGAGCTGTTTTTT	CASREDRRNTGELFF
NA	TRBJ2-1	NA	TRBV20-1	TGCAGTGCTAGAGATCCGCGGCGGGAATGGGGGCGCGAGCAGTTCTTC	CSARDPRREWGREQFF
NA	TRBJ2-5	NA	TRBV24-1	TGTGCCACCAGTGGAGACTGGGAAGAGACCCAGTACTTC	CATSGDWEETQYF
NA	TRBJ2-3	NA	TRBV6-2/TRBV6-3	TGTGCCAGCAGTTACCCGCCAGATACGCAGTATTTT	CASSYPPDTQYF
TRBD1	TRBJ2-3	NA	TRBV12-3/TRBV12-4	TGTGCCAGCAGTTTTAACAGGGGGCGCACAGATACGCAGTATTTT	CASSFNRGRTDTQYF
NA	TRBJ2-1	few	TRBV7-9	TGTGCCAGCAGCCCAAATAACGCTTTAGGCGGATACTCCTACAATGAGCAGTTCTTC	CASSPNNALGGYSYNEQFF
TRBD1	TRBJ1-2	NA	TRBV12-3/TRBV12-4	TGTGCCAGCACCTTGGGGAGAACAGGGGACCATGGCTACACCTTC	CASTLGRTGDHGYTF
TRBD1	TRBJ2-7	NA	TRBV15	TGTGCCACCAGCCCCAGTCCCCCACAGGGGAATGAGCAGTACTTC	CATSPSPPQGNEQYF
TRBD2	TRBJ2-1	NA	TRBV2	TGTGCCAACATGGAGGGCTTAGCGGGAAACAATGAGCAGTTCTTC	CANMEGLAGNNEQFF
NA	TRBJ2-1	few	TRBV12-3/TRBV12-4	TGTGCCAGCAGTCCGGGAAACTACAATGAGCAGTTCTTC	CASSPGNYNEQFF
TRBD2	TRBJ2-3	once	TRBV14	TGTGCCAGCAGCCCTCGGACTAGCGGGAGTAGAGATACGCAGTATTTT	CASSPRTSGSRDTQYF
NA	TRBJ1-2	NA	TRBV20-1	TGCAGTGCCGAGGGCGGCTACACCTTC	CSAEGGYTF
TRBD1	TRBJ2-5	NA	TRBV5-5	TGTGCCAGCAGCTTGGGTGTGGGACAGGGGGCGCGAGAGACCCAGTACTTC	CASSLGVGQGARETQYF
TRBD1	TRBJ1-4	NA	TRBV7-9	TGTGCCAGCAGCTTACCGGGACAGGGGAGTGAAAAACTGTTTTTT	CASSLPGQGSEKLFF
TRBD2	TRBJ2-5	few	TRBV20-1	TGCAGTGCTTCACTAGCGGGAGTTGGAGAGACCCAGTACTTC	CSASLAGVGETQYF
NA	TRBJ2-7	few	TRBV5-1	TGCGCCAGCAGCTTCGGCAGGACTACACCCTACGAGCAGTACTTC	CASSFGRTTPYEQYF
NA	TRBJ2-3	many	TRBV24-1	TGTGCCTCAGGACAGCCAAACACAGATACGCAGTATTTT	CASGQPNTDTQYF
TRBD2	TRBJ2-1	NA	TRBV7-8	TGTGCCAGCAGTCGACCGGCGTTAGCGGGGTACGATGAGCAGTTCTTC	CASSRPALAGYDEQFF
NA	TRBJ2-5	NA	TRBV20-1	TGCAGTGCTTTTAGGCAAGAGACCCAGTACTTC	CSAFRQETQYF
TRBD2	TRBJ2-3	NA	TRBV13	TGTGCCAGCAGCTTAGGGGGACTAGCGAGTAGCACAGATACGCAGTATTTT	CASSLGGLASSTDTQYF
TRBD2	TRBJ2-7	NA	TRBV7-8	TGTGCCAGCAGCTTAGAAGGACTAGCGGAGCTCTCCTACGAGCAGTACTTC	CASSLEGLAELSYEQYF
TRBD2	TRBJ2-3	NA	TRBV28	TGTGCCAGCAGTTCCGCGGGACTAGCGGAGGGAGATACGCAGTATTTT	CASSSAGLAEGDTQYF
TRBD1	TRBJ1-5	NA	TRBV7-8	TGTGCCAGCAGCTTAGCGGGGGACAGTTATCAGCCCCAGCATTTT	CASSLAGDSYQPQHF
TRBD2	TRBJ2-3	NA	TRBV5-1	TGCGCCAGCAGCTTCGGGACTAGCGGGAGTTTGGATACGCAGTATTTT	CASSFGTSGSLDTQYF
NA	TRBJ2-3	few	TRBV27	TGTGCCAGCAGACAAACAGGGGGGGCAGATACGCAGTATTTT	CASRQTGGADTQYF
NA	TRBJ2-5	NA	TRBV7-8	TGTGCCAGCAGCCGGCAAGGACGGAATCAAGAGACCCAGTACTTC	CASSRQGRNQETQYF
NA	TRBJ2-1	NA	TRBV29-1	TGCAGCGTGGGGACTCTCGGAAACAATGAGCAGTTCTTC	CSVGTLGNNEQFF
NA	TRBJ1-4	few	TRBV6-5	TGTGCCAGCAGTGCGGGGGTGGATGAAAAACTGTTTTTT	CASSAGVDEKLFF
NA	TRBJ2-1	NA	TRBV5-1	TGCGCCAGCAGCTTGGCCGGGACTCGCCAGGGGGATGAGCAGTTCTTC	CASSLAGTRQGDEQFF
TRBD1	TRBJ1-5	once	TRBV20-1	TGCAGTGCTAGAGCCGAAAGGGACAGGGACCGCCAGCCCCAGCATTTT	CSARAERDRDRQPQHF
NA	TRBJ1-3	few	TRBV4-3	TGCGCCAGCAGCCAAGAGGGGCGGGGCGGCACCATATATTTT	CASSQEGRGGTIYF
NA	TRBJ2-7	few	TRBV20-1	TGCAGTGCGATACGAGCGATAGCCCCTGACTACGAGCAGTACTTC	CSAIRAIAPDYEQYF
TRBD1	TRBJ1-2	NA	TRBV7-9	TGTGCCAGCAGCTTAGCGGAGGGACAGGGAATAGGCCCTGGGTATGGCTACACCTTC	CASSLAEGQGIGPGYGYTF
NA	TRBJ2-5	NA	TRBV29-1	TGCAGCGTTGAGAAGGGCCGGGGGGAGACCCAGTACTTC	CSVEKGRGETQYF
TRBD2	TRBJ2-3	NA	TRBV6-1	TGTGCCAGCAGTGGCTTAGCGGGAGGGACCACAGATACGCAGTATTTT	CASSGLAGGTTDTQYF
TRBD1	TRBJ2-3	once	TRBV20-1	TGCAGTGCTAGCATCGACAGGGGCCCTCGAGATACGCAGTATTTT	CSASIDRGPRDTQYF